The 2 T cell receptor beta chains below come from one sample, sequenced in a study of beta chain features in type 1 diabetes. The authors reverse transcribed all of the isolated RNA, so sequencing captured expressed TCRB transcripts. TCRdb keeps only in-frame clones here, not all; method: immunoSEQ multiplex PCR. The data contain 860,000 or so clones, roughly a sixth of them singletons. The specimen sequenced was naive CD4+ T cells from blood. The receptors shown here come from a woman aged 18-29 years in good health.

The chain combines TRBV14 with TRBJ1-1, with D perhaps TRBD1 (5 bases). The CDR3 totals 13 residues. V was shortened by 1 base and J by 9 bases, with 12 bases between the two germline ends. Germline lookup yields CDR1 SGHDN and CDR2 FVKESK. In nucleotides, the CDR3 is TGTGCCAGCAGCCAAGCGGGGAGGGGTAAAGCTTTCTTT. This codes for CASSQAGRGKAFF.

This chain connects TRBV19 to TRBJ1-5, with TRBD1 identical over 9 bases. The CDR3 runs to 18 residues. Germline V gene data show CDR1 as LNHDA and CDR2 as SQIVND (reference sequence). V lost 4 bases and J lost 3; bases outside the gene matches: 13. The CDR3 DNA reads as TGTGCCAGTAGTAGGTCCCTCCTCGGGACAGGGTCCAATCAGCCCCAGCATTTT. Encoded protein: CASSRSLLGTGSNQPQHF.